A selection of T cell receptor beta chains follows, all from one sample in a study of cytomegalovirus exposure and HLA in healthy donors. Some clones are missing from TCRdb's copy, which holds only in-frame ones; the method was immunoSEQ multiplex PCR. Among 150,000 to 200,000 clones listed, about 85% were seen once. The sequencing sample was made of PBMCs. These TCRs come from a man aged 18 to 29 in good health and CMV-seropositive. Both conserved end residues are part of each CDR3. The D gene is left open where the match is weak. The size of a clone is reported for some rows only, either as once, few or many, or as a class for expanded clones.

>-|TRBD1|TRBJ2-3|TRBV11-2
TGTGCCAGCAGACAACGGACAGGTAGCAGCACAGATACGCAGTATTTT
CASRQRTGSSTDTQYF
>-|TRBD2|TRBJ2-5|TRBV27
TGTGCCAGCAGTTCGCTTAGCGGGGGCCAAGAGACCCAGTACTTC
CASSSLSGGQETQYF
>-|-|TRBJ1-3|TRBV13
TGTGCCAGCAGCCCAGACAGGCGCTCTGGAAACACCATATATTTT
CASSPDRRSGNTIYF
>-|TRBD1|TRBJ2-7|TRBV9
TGTGCCAGCAGCTCAGACAGGGTAGGCCACGAGCAGTACTTC
CASSSDRVGHEQYF
>once|-|TRBJ1-2|TRBV29-1
TGCAGCGTTGGCCGCCCCCTATCCTATGGCTACACCTTC
CSVGRPLSYGYTF
>once|TRBD1|TRBJ2-3|TRBV7-9
TGCTTGGGACAGGGTGTGGATACGCAGTATTTT
CLGQGVDTQYF
>-|TRBD2|TRBJ2-3|TRBV7-2
TGTGCCAGCAGCTTAGACTTTGAGCGGGGGCCTGAGGTCACAGATACGCAGTATTTT
CASSLDFERGPEVTDTQYF
>-|TRBD1|TRBJ2-7|TRBV9
TGTGCCAGCAGCGTAGAAGGGACAGGGGCGTACGAGCAGTACTTC
CASSVEGTGAYEQYF
>-|-|TRBJ2-2|TRBV30
TGTGCCTGGGGGGATAAGGGGAAGCTGTTTTTT
CAWGDKGKLFF
>-|-|TRBJ1-3|TRBV28
TGTGCCAGCACCGGCGGCGTCTCTGGAAACACCATATATTTT
CASTGGVSGNTIYF